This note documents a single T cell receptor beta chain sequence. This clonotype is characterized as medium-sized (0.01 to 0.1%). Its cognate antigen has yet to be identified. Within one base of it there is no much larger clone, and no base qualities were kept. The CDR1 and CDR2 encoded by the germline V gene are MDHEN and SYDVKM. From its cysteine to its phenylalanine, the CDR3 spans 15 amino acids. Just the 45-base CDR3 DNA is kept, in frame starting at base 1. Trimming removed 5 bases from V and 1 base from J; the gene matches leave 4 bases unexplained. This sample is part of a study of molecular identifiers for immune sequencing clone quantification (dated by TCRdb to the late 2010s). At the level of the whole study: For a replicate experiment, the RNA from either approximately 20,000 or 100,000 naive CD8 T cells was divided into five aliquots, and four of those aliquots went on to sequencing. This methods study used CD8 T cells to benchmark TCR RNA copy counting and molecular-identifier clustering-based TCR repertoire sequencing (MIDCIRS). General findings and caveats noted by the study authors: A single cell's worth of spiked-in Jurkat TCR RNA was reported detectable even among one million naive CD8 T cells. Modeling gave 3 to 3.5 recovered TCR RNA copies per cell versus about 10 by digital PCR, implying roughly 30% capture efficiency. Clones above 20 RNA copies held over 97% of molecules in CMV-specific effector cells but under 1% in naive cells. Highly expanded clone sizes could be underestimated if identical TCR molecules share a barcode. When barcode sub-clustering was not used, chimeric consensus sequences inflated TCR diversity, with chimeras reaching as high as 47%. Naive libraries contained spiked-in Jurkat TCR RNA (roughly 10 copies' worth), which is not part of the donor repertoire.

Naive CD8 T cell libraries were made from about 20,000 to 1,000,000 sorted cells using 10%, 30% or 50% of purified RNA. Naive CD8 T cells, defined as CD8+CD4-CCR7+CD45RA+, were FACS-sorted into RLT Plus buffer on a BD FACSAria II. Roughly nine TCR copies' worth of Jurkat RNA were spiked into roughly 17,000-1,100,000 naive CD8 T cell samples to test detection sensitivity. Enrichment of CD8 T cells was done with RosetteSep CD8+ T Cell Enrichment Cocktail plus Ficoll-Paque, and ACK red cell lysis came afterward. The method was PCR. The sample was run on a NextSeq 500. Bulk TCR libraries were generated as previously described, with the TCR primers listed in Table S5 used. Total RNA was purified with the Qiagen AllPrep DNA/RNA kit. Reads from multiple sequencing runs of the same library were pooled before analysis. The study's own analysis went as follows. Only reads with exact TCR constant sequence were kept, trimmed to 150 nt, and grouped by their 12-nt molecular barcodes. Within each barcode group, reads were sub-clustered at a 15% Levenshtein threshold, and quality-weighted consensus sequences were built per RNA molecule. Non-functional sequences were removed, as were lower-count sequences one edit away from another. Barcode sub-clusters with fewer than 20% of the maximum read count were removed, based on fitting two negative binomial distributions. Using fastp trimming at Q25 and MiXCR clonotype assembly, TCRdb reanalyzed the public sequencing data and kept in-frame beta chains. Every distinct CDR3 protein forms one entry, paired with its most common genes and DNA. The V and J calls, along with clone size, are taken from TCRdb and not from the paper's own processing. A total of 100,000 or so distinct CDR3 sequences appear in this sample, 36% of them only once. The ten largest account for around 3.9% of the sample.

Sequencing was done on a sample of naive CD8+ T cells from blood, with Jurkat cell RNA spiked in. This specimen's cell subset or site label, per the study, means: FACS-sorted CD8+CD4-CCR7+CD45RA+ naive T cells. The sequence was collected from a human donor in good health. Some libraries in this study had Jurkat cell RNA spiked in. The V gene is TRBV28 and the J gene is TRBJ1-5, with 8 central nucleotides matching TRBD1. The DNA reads TGTGCCAGCAGTGACAGGGGAATCAGCAATCAGCCCCAGCATTTT. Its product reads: CASSDRGISNQPQHF.